The present entry profiles one T cell receptor (beta chain) with its context. Its specificity is not known. Only in-frame clones appear in the TCRdb table, and some are missing; sequencing was by immunoSEQ multiplex PCR. The profile shows some 5,100 clones, about 80% of them singletons. The CDR3 loop spans 16 amino acids. Germline V lookup: CDR1 SEHNR, CDR2 FQNEAQ (reference sequence). The V end was cut by 5 bases, the J end by 4 bases, with 18 bases between. This specimen belongs to a study of immune evolution from preneoplasia to lung adenocarcinoma. Study-level findings and limits: Compared with EGFR-mutant or double wild-type lesions, KRAS-mutant nodules were more clonal.

Resections took place in Japan or China from 2014 to 2017. Premalignant or tumor cells were enriched by macro-dissection after pathologic assessment. This receptor was identified in a person aged 55-80 years with lung adenocarcinoma. This chain connects TRBV7-9 to TRBJ2-1; TRBD1 might be the D (5 bases). The specimen was FFPE minimally invasive lung adenocarcinoma tissue. CDR3 DNA sequence: TGTGCCAGCAGCCCAAGGGGCAGTATTAGTTACAATGAGCAGTTCTTC. It translates to CASSPRGSISYNEQFF.